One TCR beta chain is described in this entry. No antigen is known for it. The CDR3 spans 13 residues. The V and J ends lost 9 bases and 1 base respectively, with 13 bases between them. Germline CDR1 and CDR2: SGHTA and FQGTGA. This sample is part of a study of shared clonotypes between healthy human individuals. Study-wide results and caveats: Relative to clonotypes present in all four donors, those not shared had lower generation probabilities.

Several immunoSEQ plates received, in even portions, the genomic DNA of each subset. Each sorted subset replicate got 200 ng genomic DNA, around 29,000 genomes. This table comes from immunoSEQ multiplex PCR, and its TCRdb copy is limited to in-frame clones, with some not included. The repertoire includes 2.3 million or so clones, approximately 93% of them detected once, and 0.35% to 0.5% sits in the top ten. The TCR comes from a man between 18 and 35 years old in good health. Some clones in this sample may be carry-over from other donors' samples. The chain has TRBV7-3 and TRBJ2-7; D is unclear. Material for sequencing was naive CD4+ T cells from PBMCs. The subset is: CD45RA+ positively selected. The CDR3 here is CASGMLTSYEQYF. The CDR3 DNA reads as TGTGCCAGTGGGATGCTTACTTCCTACGAGCAGTACTTC. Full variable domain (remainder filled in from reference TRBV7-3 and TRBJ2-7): GAGVSQTPSNKVTEKGKYVELRCDPISGHTALYWYRQSLGQGPEFLIYFQGTGAADDSGLPNDRFFAVRPEGSVSTLKIQRTERGDSAVYLCASGMLTSYEQYFGPGTRLTVT.